One sample yielded the 15 T cell receptor beta chains listed below, sequenced in a study of blood T cell repertoires in COVID-19. Some clones are missing from TCRdb's copy, which holds only in-frame ones; the method was immunoSEQ multiplex PCR. The profile shows 200,000 to 300,000 clones, approximately 86% of them singletons. The sample comprised peripheral blood. Source of these receptors: a woman aged 25-40 years who had recovered from COVID-19.

The chain employs TRBV6-5 and TRBJ1-2; 7 bases map to TRBD1. Looked up from germline, CDR1 is MNHEY and CDR2 is SVGAGI. V was clipped by 3 bases and J by 4 bases; unmatched bases: 11. The CDR3 spans 16 residues. The CDR3 DNA reads as TGTGCCAGCAGTTATTGGACAGGAGAAAAGAGCTATGGCTACACCTTC. Amino acids: CASSYWTGEKSYGYTF.

This clone occurred a few times. This chain connects TRBV6-5 to TRBJ1-1, with a tentative D call TRBD1 (6 bases). V was shortened by 6 bases and J by 1 base, with 9 bases between the two germline ends. The length of the CDR3 is 13 residues. CDR1 and CDR2 from the germline V gene are MNHEY and SVGAGI. In nucleotides, the CDR3 is TGTGCCAGCAGGAGGGGGTGGAACACTGAAGCTTTCTTT. It codes for CASRRGWNTEAFF.

This chain's CDR3 is CASSLQGARTGELFF. The CDR3 DNA reads as TGTGCCAGCAGTTTGCAGGGGGCGCGGACCGGGGAGCTGTTTTTT. The rearrangement uses TRBV27 and TRBJ2-2, with TRBD1 matching 8 bases. J was trimmed by 5 bases and V by 3 bases; bases with no gene match: 5. The V gene's germline CDR1 is MNHEY and CDR2 SMNVEV (reference sequence). The length of the CDR3 is 15 residues.

The chain employs TRBV9 and TRBJ2-3; 14 bases map to TRBD2. The V and J ends lost 0 bases and 13 bases, in that order; junction bases with no gene match: 13. The CDR3 is 17 amino acids. CDR1 is SGDLS, CDR2 YYNGEE, per germline. CDR3 bases: TGTGCCAGCAGCGTAGCTACAGTGGGACTAGCGGGGGCGCGCAAGTATTTT. Amino acids: CASSVATVGLAGARKYF.

The V and J genes are TRBV7-3 and TRBJ2-1; 9 bases fit TRBD2. The CDR3 has 17 amino acids. Per the germline V gene, CDR1 is SGHTA and CDR2 is FQGTGA. The V segment lost 4 bases and the J segment 8 bases; nucleotides outside the gene matches: 15. In DNA, the CDR3 is TGTGCCAGCAGCTCCCACGTCGGGGGCGGGGGGGCATATGAGCAGTTCTTC. This gives the protein CASSSHVGGGGAYEQFF.

The count of this clone is one. This chain joins TRBV5-6 and TRBJ1-5; no firm D call. The ends were cut back, 4 bases at V and 6 bases at J, with 11 bases in the middle. CDR1 and CDR2 (germline): SGHDT, YYEEEE. CDR3 length: 13 amino acids. The chain's CDR3 is CASSARWSQPQHF. The DNA for the CDR3 is TGTGCCAGCAGCGCCCGGTGGAGTCAGCCCCAGCATTTT.

This chain connects TRBV25-1 to TRBJ2-2; maybe TRBD1 (6 bases). Trimming pared 7 bases from V and 1 base from J, leaving 16 bases between. Per the germline V gene, CDR1 is MGHDK and CDR2 is SYGVNS. The CDR3 sequence is 16 residues long. CDR3 region: CASIRVRGQNTGELFF. In DNA form, the CDR3 reads TGTGCCAGCATTCGGGTTAGGGGACAGAACACCGGGGAGCTGTTTTTT.

The rearrangement joins TRBV19 to TRBJ2-5; 9 positions agree with TRBD2. This CDR3 is built from 15 residues. The germline V gene has CDR1 LNHDA and CDR2 SQIVND (reference sequence). V was pared by 3 bases and J by 5 bases, with 7 bases of the junction left unmatched. The CDR3 DNA follows: TGTGCCAGTAGTATCAAAGCGGGGGGCCGTGAGACCCAGTACTTC. It specifies CASSIKAGGRETQYF.

This clone has ten or more counts. The V call is TRBV7-3, the J call TRBJ1-1; D uncertain. Trimming removed 5 bases from V and 3 bases from J, with 13 bases in between. There are 14 residues in the CDR3. Germline CDR1 is SGHTA and CDR2 is FQGTGA. The DNA for the CDR3 is TGTGCCAGCAGCCCTAGCGGGGTGGACACTGAAGCTTTCTTT. Translation: CASSPSGVDTEAFF.

The J gene is TRBJ1-1, the V gene TRBV6-5; no clear D gene. CDR3 length: 14 residues. Germline loops: CDR1 MNHEY, CDR2 SVGAGI. Trimming pared 0 bases from V and 1 base from J, leaving 6 bases between. The CDR3 sequence is CASSYSAGNTEAFF. In DNA, the CDR3 is TGTGCCAGCAGTTACTCGGCGGGGAACACTGAAGCTTTCTTT.

Written as DNA, the CDR3 is TGTGCCTGGGCGGGACAGGGAAGTAGGGCGGATACGCAGTATTTT. It translates to CAWAGQGSRADTQYF. The rearrangement joins TRBV30 to TRBJ2-3; TRBD1 agrees at 9 bases. With V trimmed by 5 bases and J by 6 bases, 12 bases remained unmatched. Germline V gives CDR1 GTSNPN, CDR2 SVGIG (reference sequence). The CDR3 length is 15 residues.

Only one count was recorded for this clone. This rearrangement joins TRBV11-1 to TRBJ2-3; 8 bases match TRBD1. The CDR3 runs 14 residues. Losses at the gene ends were 5 bases for V and 5 bases for J; bases not matched to a gene: 6. Germline V lookup: CDR1 SGHAT, CDR2 FQDESV (reference sequence). The CDR3: CASSPGQAGDTQYF. CDR3 in DNA: TGTGCCAGCAGCCCGGGACAGGCGGGAGATACGCAGTATTTT.

The CDR3 coding sequence is TGTGCCATCGGGCAGGGAGGCATGAACACTGAAGCTTTCTTT. This translates into CAIGQGGMNTEAFF. The gene calls are TRBV10-3 and TRBJ1-1; D might be TRBD1 (5 bases). The germline CDR1 and CDR2 sequences are ENHRY and SYGVKD. The V end lost 8 bases, the J end lost 0 bases, and 13 bases lay between the germline ends. The CDR3 has 14 residues.

The chain recombines TRBV9 with TRBJ2-3; weak D call: TRBD1 (5 bases). The V gene lost 4 bases and the J gene lost 2 bases, with 8 bases spanning the gap. This CDR3 is built from 13 residues. Germline V gene sequence: CDR1 SGDLS, CDR2 YYNGEE. The CDR3 region is CASSRGTTDTQYF. The CDR3 DNA reads TGTGCCAGCAGCAGGGGAACCACAGATACGCAGTATTTT. Full variable domain (missing parts from reference TRBV9 and TRBJ2-3): DSGVTQTPKHLITATGQRVTLRCSPRSGDLSVYWYQQSLDQGLQFLIQYYNGEERAKGNILERFSAQQFPDLHSELNLSSLELGDSALYFCASSRGTTDTQYFGPGTRLTVL.

The chain carries TRBV6-5 and TRBJ2-1; tentative D call: TRBD1 (5 bases). Germline V gene lookup returns CDR1 MNHEY and CDR2 SVGAGI. The CDR3 covers 13 residues. V was clipped by 9 bases and J by 2 bases, with 11 bases between them. The chain's CDR3 is CASSPDTYNEQFF. In nucleotides, the CDR3 is TGTGCCAGTTCCCCGGACACCTACAATGAGCAGTTCTTC.